The entry that follows covers one TCR beta chain sequence. The antigen is unknown. This entry is derived from a study of shared clonotypes between healthy human individuals. Overall study findings and caveats: Memory subsets had estimated richness that was generally smaller than that of naive subsets.

Profiling relied on immunoSEQ multiplex PCR, and the TCRdb table lists in-frame clones only, not all of them. The data contain about 2,500,000 clones, approximately 92% of them seen just once; the ten biggest clones take up around 0.14%. Trimming cost V 6 bases and J 1 base; bases outside gene matches: 10. CDR3 length: 17 residues. Germline-derived CDR1 and CDR2 are KGHSH and LQKENI. Donors, without exception, were Caucasian adults residing in Nashville, Tennessee. Sample: naive CD4+ T cells sorted from blood. Subset noted: CD45RA+ positively selected. The sequence derives from a man aged 18 to 29 in good health. This chain connects TRBV18 to TRBJ2-1; 9 bases are a match to TRBD2. CDR3 sequence reads: CASSPIAGEGSYNEQFF. As DNA, the CDR3 is TGTGCCAGCTCCCCCATAGCGGGAGAGGGATCCTACAATGAGCAGTTCTTC.